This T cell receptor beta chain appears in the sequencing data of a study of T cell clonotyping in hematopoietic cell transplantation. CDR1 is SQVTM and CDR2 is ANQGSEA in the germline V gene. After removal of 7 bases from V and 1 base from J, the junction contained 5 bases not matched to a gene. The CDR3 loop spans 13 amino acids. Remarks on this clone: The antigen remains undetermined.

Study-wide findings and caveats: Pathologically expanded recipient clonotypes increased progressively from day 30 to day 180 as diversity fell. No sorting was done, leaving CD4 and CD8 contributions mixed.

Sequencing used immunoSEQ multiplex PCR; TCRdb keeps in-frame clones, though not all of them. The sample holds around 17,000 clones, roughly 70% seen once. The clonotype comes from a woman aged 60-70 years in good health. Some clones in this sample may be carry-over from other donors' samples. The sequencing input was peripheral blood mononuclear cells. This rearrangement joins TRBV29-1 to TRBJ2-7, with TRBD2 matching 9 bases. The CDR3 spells CSAALAGSYEQYF. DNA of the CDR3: TGCAGCGCTGCCCTAGCGGGGTCCTACGAGCAGTACTTC.